This is a list of T cell receptor beta chains from one sample in a study of CD8+ T cells in alopecia areata. The assay was immunoSEQ multiplex PCR, and TCRdb's table has in-frame clones only and misses some. There are about 190,000 clones in the sample; approximately 60% occur only once, and approximately 0.7% lies in the top ten. Here the sequenced sample was CD4+ T cells sorted from blood, taken at week 4, from a patient treated with tofacitinib. These receptors came from a human donor with alopecia areata. Both conserved end residues are part of each CDR3. A D gene is named only where the DNA matches it firmly. Clone size appears in some rows only: once, few, many, or a class for an expanded clone.

d_gene | j_gene | len | v_gene | abundance | CDR3aa | CDR3nt
TRBD1 | TRBJ1-4 | 16 | TRBV7-9 | few | CASSRKTGGGGEKLFF | TGTGCCAGCAGCCGGAAAACAGGGGGCGGCGGTGAAAAACTGTTTTTT
TRBD1 | TRBJ2-7 | 13 | TRBV30 | - | CACTEDRGYEQYF | TGTGCCTGCACCGAGGACAGGGGCTACGAGCAGTACTTC
- | TRBJ2-2 | 13 | TRBV25-1 | - | CASRRQNTGELFF | TGTGCCAGCAGGAGACAGAACACCGGGGAGCTGTTTTTT
- | TRBJ1-2 | 17 | TRBV5-6 | - | CASSLDPTGGPLFGYTF | TGTGCCAGCAGCTTAGACCCTACGGGCGGCCCTCTGTTTGGCTACACCTTC
- | TRBJ2-3 | 11 | TRBV29-1 | - | CSVWVGGPQYF | TGCAGCGTCTGGGTTGGGGGGCCGCAGTATTTT
- | TRBJ2-5 | 12 | TRBV28 | few | CASSSQGGTQYF | TGTGCCAGCAGTAGTCAGGGAGGGACCCAGTACTTC
TRBD2 | TRBJ2-7 | 17 | TRBV4-2 | - | CASSQVEREGLFYEQYF | TGTGCCAGCAGCCAAGTTGAGAGGGAGGGCCTTTTCTACGAGCAGTACTTC
TRBD2 | TRBJ2-5 | 16 | TRBV19 | - | CASSIGTSGRRETQYF | TGTGCCAGTAGTATCGGGACTAGCGGGAGAAGGGAGACCCAGTACTTC
TRBD2 | TRBJ2-1 | 17 | TRBV2 | few | CASSGLTSGYSYNEQFF | TGTGCCAGCAGCGGACTAACTAGCGGCTACTCCTACAATGAGCAGTTCTTC
- | TRBJ2-2 | 16 | TRBV4-3 | - | CASSQDWRENTGELFF | TGCGCCAGCAGCCAAGATTGGAGAGAGAACACCGGGGAGCTGTTTTTT
- | TRBJ2-2 | 14 | TRBV11-2 | - | CASSLARATGELFF | TGTGCCAGCAGCTTAGCTAGAGCCACCGGGGAGCTGTTTTTT
TRBD2 | TRBJ2-1 | 16 | TRBV5-1 | - | CASSFGILAADNEQFF | TGCGCCAGCAGCTTTGGAATTCTAGCGGCAGACAATGAGCAGTTCTTC
- | TRBJ2-1 | 14 | TRBV30 | - | CAWSPPGNWGRQFF | TGTGCCTGGAGTCCCCCGGGAAATTGGGGAAGGCAGTTCTTC
- | TRBJ1-5 | 13 | TRBV25-1 | - | CASSPTGNQPQHF | TGTGCCAGCAGCCCGACAGGCAATCAGCCCCAGCATTTT
- | TRBJ2-3 | 13 | TRBV2 | - | CASSDLDSSTQYF | TGTGCCAGCAGTGATTTGGACAGCTCCACGCAGTATTTT
TRBD2 | TRBJ2-7 | 15 | TRBV29-1 | - | CSVARWREDSYEQYF | TGCAGCGTAGCCCGCTGGCGGGAGGACTCCTACGAGCAGTACTTC
- | TRBJ2-1 | 14 | TRBV30 | once | CAWVMRSSYNEQFF | TGTGCCTGGGTGATGAGGAGCTCCTACAATGAGCAGTTCTTC
TRBD2 | TRBJ2-3 | 15 | TRBV6-1 | - | CASSPLAGGGDTQYF | TGTGCCAGCAGTCCTCTAGCGGGAGGGGGTGATACGCAGTATTTT
TRBD1 | TRBJ2-5 | 10 | TRBV7-9 | - | CATRGGGQYF | TGTGCCACCCGAGGGGGCGGCCAGTACTTC
- | TRBJ2-2 | 14 | TRBV6-1 | - | CASKAAGHTGELFF | TGTGCCAGCAAGGCGGCAGGGCACACCGGGGAGCTGTTTTTT
- | TRBJ2-6 | 17 | TRBV4-1 | - | CASSQGDTISGANVLTF | TGCGCCAGCAGCCAGGGAGACACAATCTCTGGGGCCAACGTCCTGACTTTC
- | TRBJ1-2 | 16 | TRBV29-1 | - | CSVGAEPPKNLYGYTF | TGCAGCGTTGGTGCGGAACCTCCGAAGAATCTCTATGGCTACACCTTC
TRBD1 | TRBJ1-4 | 13 | TRBV28 | - | CASIRGRDEKLFF | TGTGCCAGCATCAGGGGGCGCGATGAAAAACTGTTTTTT
- | TRBJ1-2 | 14 | TRBV30 | few | CAWRSLGRDYGYTF | TGTGCCTGGAGGAGTTTAGGGCGAGACTATGGCTACACCTTC
TRBD1 | TRBJ1-2 | 13 | TRBV29-1 | - | CSVVAQGAHGYTF | TGCAGCGTTGTGGCACAGGGGGCTCATGGCTACACCTTC
- | TRBJ2-1 | 11 | TRBV29-1 | few | CSAGTENEQFF | TGCAGCGCCGGGACGGAGAATGAGCAGTTCTTC
TRBD2 | TRBJ2-1 | 15 | TRBV27 | - | CASSMTSGGPGEQFF | TGTGCCAGCAGTATGACTAGCGGGGGGCCTGGTGAGCAGTTCTTC
- | TRBJ2-7 | 12 | TRBV5-6 | few | CASSLVGSEQYF | TGTGCCAGCAGCTTGGTGGGAAGCGAGCAGTACTTC
TRBD2 | TRBJ2-7 | 15 | TRBV15 | - | CATSRGRTSGRSQYF | TGTGCCACCAGCAGAGGACGGACTAGCGGGAGATCGCAGTACTTC
- | TRBJ2-7 | 12 | TRBV28 | - | CASISFNYEQYF | TGTGCCAGCATCTCGTTTAACTACGAGCAGTACTTC
TRBD1 | TRBJ2-4 | 18 | TRBV9 | - | CASSADRGQFATKNIQYF | TGTGCCAGCAGCGCAGATAGGGGGCAGTTCGCGACCAAAAACATTCAGTACTTC
TRBD2 | TRBJ2-7 | 15 | TRBV5-1 | - | CASSPPSGPSYEQYF | TGCGCCAGCAGCCCCCCTAGCGGGCCCTCCTACGAGCAGTACTTC
- | TRBJ2-1 | 12 | TRBV29-1 | - | CSVKSPTKEQFF | TGCAGCGTGAAATCCCCTACCAAGGAGCAGTTCTTC
TRBD1 | TRBJ1-5 | 13 | TRBV2 | - | CASSQQGHQPQHF | TGTGCCAGCAGCCAACAGGGGCACCAGCCCCAGCATTTT
- | TRBJ1-4 | 15 | TRBV28 | few | CASTDGRATNEKLFF | TGTGCCAGCACCGACGGCAGGGCAACTAATGAAAAACTGTTTTTT
- | TRBJ2-2 | 12 | TRBV7-3 | - | CASSLSHGELFF | TGTGCCAGCAGCTTATCTCACGGGGAGCTGTTTTTT
- | TRBJ2-7 | 13 | TRBV2 | - | CASSATGYYEQYF | TGTGCCAGCAGTGCTACAGGTTACTACGAGCAGTACTTC
- | TRBJ2-7 | 13 | TRBV5-1 | - | CASSLASGGEQYF | TGCGCCAGCAGCTTGGCAAGCGGCGGGGAGCAGTACTTC
- | TRBJ2-5 | 11 | TRBV5-1 | few | CASSLQETQYF | TGCGCCAGCAGCCTCCAAGAGACCCAGTACTTC
- | TRBJ2-7 | 11 | TRBV30 | once | CAWTDTYEQYF | TGTGCCTGGACAGACACATACGAGCAGTACTTC
- | TRBJ1-2 | 13 | TRBV5-1 | once | CASSLAEDYGYTF | TGCGCCAGCAGCTTGGCTGAGGACTATGGCTACACCTTC
- | TRBJ2-5 | 13 | TRBV7-2 | - | CASSLGGPETQYF | TGTGCCAGCAGCCTTGGGGGTCCAGAGACCCAGTACTTC
- | TRBJ2-7 | 14 | TRBV28 | few | CASSSGRALYEQYF | TGTGCCAGCAGCTCCGGGCGAGCCCTATACGAGCAGTACTTC
- | TRBJ1-5 | 13 | TRBV9 | - | CASSDENNQPQHF | TGTGCCAGCAGCGATGAGAACAATCAGCCCCAGCATTTT
TRBD2 | TRBJ2-1 | 16 | TRBV4-2 | few | CASSQGGGRGYNEQFF | TGTGCCAGCAGCCAAGGTGGTGGGAGGGGATACAATGAGCAGTTCTTC
TRBD2 | TRBJ2-7 | 13 | TRBV29-1 | - | CSVEGTIAGEQYF | TGCAGCGTTGAGGGGACTATCGCCGGAGAGCAGTACTTC
TRBD2 | TRBJ2-7 | 13 | TRBV29-1 | few | CSVETSGNYEQYF | TGCAGCGTTGAGACTAGCGGGAACTACGAGCAGTACTTC
- | TRBJ2-1 | 14 | TRBV7-2 | - | CASSLDASGNEQFF | TGTGCCAGCAGCTTAGATGCCTCCGGCAATGAGCAGTTCTTC
- | TRBJ1-3 | 14 | TRBV7-9 | - | CASSLGQPGNTIYF | TGTGCCAGCAGCCTGGGACAACCTGGAAACACCATATATTTT
- | TRBJ1-1 | 11 | TRBV30 | - | CAWSVRPEAFF | TGTGCCTGGAGTGTACGTCCTGAAGCTTTCTTT
TRBD1 | TRBJ2-7 | 14 | TRBV27 | - | CASGSGQGTYEQYF | TGTGCCAGCGGATCGGGACAGGGGACCTACGAGCAGTACTTC
- | TRBJ1-3 | 15 | TRBV4-1 | - | CASSQNPGSGNTIYF | TGCGCCAGCAGCCAAAATCCCGGCTCTGGAAACACCATATATTTT